These 16 T cell receptor beta chains were all obtained from the same sample, sequenced in a study of blood T cell repertoires in COVID-19. Clones were sequenced by immunoSEQ multiplex PCR, and TCRdb holds only the in-frame ones, with some missing. Here the sample spans around 450,000 clones, 70% to 90% being singletons. The sample consisted of PBMCs or T cells enriched from blood (not recorded which). These receptors came from a woman aged 18-29 years with acute COVID-19.

This clone has more than one count but fewer than ten. The chain employs TRBV5-6 and TRBJ1-5, with 7 positions matching TRBD1. Germline trimming cut 3 bases from V and 2 bases from J; bases unmatched to any gene: 8. Germline loops: CDR1 SGHDT, CDR2 YYEEEE. The CDR3 totals 16 residues. The DNA of the CDR3 is TGTGCCAGCAGCTCTATGACAGGGACGGGCAATCAGCCCCAGCATTTT. This encodes CASSSMTGTGNQPQHF.

The rearrangement uses TRBV28 and TRBJ2-2; TRBD1 matches at 10 bases. CDR3 length: 15 amino acids. V trimming: 7 bases; J trimming: 9 bases; junction bases outside the gene matches: 11. In germline, CDR1 is MDHEN, CDR2 SYDVKM. CDR3 residues: CASTHGTGVFRELFF. In DNA, the CDR3 is TGTGCCAGCACTCACGGGACAGGGGTTTTTCGGGAGCTGTTTTTT.

The chain carries TRBV6-2 or TRBV6-3 and TRBJ2-7; TRBD2 matches at 7 bases. The CDR3 is 17 residues long. Germline assignment: CDR1 MNHEY and CDR2 SVGEGT. Trimming took 6 bases from V and 0 from J; bases not matched to a gene: 14. This chain's CDR3 is CASSFTGLADTSYEQYF. The CDR3 coding sequence is TGTGCCAGCAGCTTTACGGGTCTAGCGGACACCTCCTACGAGCAGTACTTC.

The chain employs TRBV28 and TRBJ2-7; 8 positions match TRBD1. The junction had 6 bases not matched to a gene; V was cut back by 5 bases and J by 3 bases. CDR1 is MDHEN, CDR2 SYDVKM, per germline. The CDR3 consists of 14 residues. The CDR3 DNA is TGTGCCAGCAGTCCCAGGACAGGGAACTACGAGCAGTACTTC. Protein sequence: CASSPRTGNYEQYF.

This clone was picked up one time. The genes are TRBV19 and TRBJ2-5, with TRBD1 identical over 9 bases. The CDR3 consists of 15 residues. The ends lost 4 bases at V and 1 base at J; junction bases unmatched: 4. CDR1 LNHDA and CDR2 SQIVND come from the germline V gene (reference sequence). The CDR3, as DNA: TGTGCCAGTAGTAAGAACAGGGGGCCCCAAGAGACCCAGTACTTC. It is translated as CASSKNRGPQETQYF.

The chain uses TRBV5-6 and TRBJ1-1, with 7 nucleotides matching TRBD1. The CDR3 length is 14 residues. Per germline, CDR1 SGHDT and CDR2 YYEEEE. After removal of 5 bases from V and 2 bases from J, the junction contained 6 bases not matched to a gene. The CDR3 is CASSAGGGNTEAFF. The CDR3 coding sequence is TGTGCCAGCAGTGCAGGGGGAGGAAACACTGAAGCTTTCTTT.

The gene calls are TRBV7-8 and TRBJ2-7; D is perhaps TRBD1 (5 bases). Trimming cost V 1 base and J 6 bases, with 13 bases left between them. Germline CDR1 is SGHVS and CDR2 is FQNEAQ. There are 14 residues in the CDR3. CDR3 loop: CASSLGGSRAEQYF. CDR3 nucleotides: TGTGCCAGCAGCTTAGGGGGCAGCAGGGCCGAGCAGTACTTC.

This clone was detected a few times. At the DNA level, this CDR3 is encoded by other sequences in the same sample as well. This chain links TRBV5-6 with TRBJ1-4; D might be TRBD1 (5 bases). The CDR3 has 13 residues. Trimming pared 0 bases from V and 5 bases from J, leaving 5 bases between. Germline V gives CDR1 SGHDT, CDR2 YYEEEE. CDR3 DNA: TGTGCCAGCAGCTTGGCAGGGAATGAAAAACTGTTTTTT. It translates to CASSLAGNEKLFF.

The V call is TRBV27, the J call TRBJ2-3; 8 nucleotides align to TRBD2. V gave up 10 bases and J gave up 2 bases; unmatched junction bases: 8. Germline loops: CDR1 MNHEY, CDR2 SMNVEV (reference sequence). This CDR3 has 14 amino acids. Here the CDR3 DNA reads TGTGCCACCTACGGGGGGGCCTTCACAGATACGCAGTATTTT. Amino acid sequence: CATYGGAFTDTQYF.

The CDR3 sequence is CASSQVHRRRAEAFF. CDR3 DNA sequence: TGCGCCAGCAGCCAGGTGCACAGGCGCAGGGCTGAAGCTTTCTTT. V and J are TRBV4-1 and TRBJ1-1; D is perhaps TRBD1 (5 bases). The germline V gene encodes CDR1 MGHRA and CDR2 YSYEKL. CDR3 length equals 15 residues. The germline V and J ends were trimmed by 3 bases and 6 bases, with 17 bases remaining between them.

This chain links TRBV7-9 with TRBJ1-2; D remains unclear. The V end was cut by 5 bases, the J end by 2 bases, with 9 bases between. This CDR3 is 13 amino acids long. CDR1 SEHNR and CDR2 FQNEAQ come from the germline V gene (reference sequence). CDR3 amino acids: CASSLELNYGYTF. The CDR3 coding sequence is TGTGCCAGCAGCCTGGAGCTCAACTATGGCTACACCTTC.

The rearrangement uses TRBV24-1 and TRBJ2-1, with D perhaps matching TRBD2 (6 bases). From germline, CDR1 is KGHDR and CDR2 SFDVKD. The CDR3 spans 12 residues. V lost 4 bases and J 13 bases, leaving 13 bases between the germline ends. CDR3 coding DNA: TGTGCCACCAGTGACGGGGACTTCCATCAGTTCTTC. Amino acid sequence: CATSDGDFHQFF.

The V and J genes are TRBV11-2 and TRBJ1-2, with D maybe TRBD1 (6 bases). Trimming removed 5 bases at V and 5 bases at J, with 18 bases between. This CDR3 comprises 15 residues. Germline V gene data show CDR1 as SGHAT and CDR2 as FQNNGV. DNA for the CDR3: TGTGCCAGCAGCCCGGGACAATTTAAAGGATATGGCTACACCTTC. It specifies CASSPGQFKGYGYTF.

V gene TRBV5-1 combines with J gene TRBJ1-2; D might be TRBD1 (6 bases). V shed 4 bases and J shed 2 bases, with 12 bases lying between them. Germline-derived CDR1 and CDR2 are SGHRS and YFSETQ. The length of the CDR3 is 14 residues. CDR3: CASSPEGQNYGYTF. The CDR3 DNA sequence: TGCGCCAGCAGCCCAGAAGGACAGAACTATGGCTACACCTTC.

This chain uses TRBV7-6 with TRBJ2-4; 8 nucleotides align to TRBD1. CDR3 size: 16 residues. From germline, CDR1 is SGHVS and CDR2 FNYEAQ. Losses at the gene ends were 5 bases for V and 6 bases for J; bases not matched to a gene: 12. The CDR3 DNA reads TGTGCCAGCAGCGCAACACCCGGACAGGGCGTAAACATTCAGTACTTC. This translates into CASSATPGQGVNIQYF. Variable domain in full (rest from reference TRBV7-6 and TRBJ2-4): GAGVSQSPRYKVTKRGQDVALRCDPISGHVSLYWYRQALGQGPEFLTYFNYEAQQDKSGLPNDRFSAERPEGSISTLTIQRTEQRDSAMYRCASSATPGQGVNIQYFGAGTRLSVL.

V and J are TRBV28 and TRBJ2-7, with 12 bases identical to TRBD1. Germline CDR1 MDHEN, CDR2 SYDVKM. V gave up 3 bases and J gave up 9 bases; unmatched junction bases: 9. The CDR3 runs to 15 residues. The CDR3 here is CASSFPGTGGAGQYF. In nucleotides, the CDR3 is TGTGCCAGCAGTTTCCCCGGGACAGGGGGCGCCGGGCAGTACTTC. Looking up the rest from reference TRBV28 and TRBJ2-7 gives the full variable domain: DVKVTQSSRYLVKRTGEKVFLECVQDMDHENMFWYRQDPGLGLRLIYFSYDVKMKEKGDIPEGYSVSREKKERFSLILESASTNQTSMYLCASSFPGTGGAGQYFGPGTRLTVT.